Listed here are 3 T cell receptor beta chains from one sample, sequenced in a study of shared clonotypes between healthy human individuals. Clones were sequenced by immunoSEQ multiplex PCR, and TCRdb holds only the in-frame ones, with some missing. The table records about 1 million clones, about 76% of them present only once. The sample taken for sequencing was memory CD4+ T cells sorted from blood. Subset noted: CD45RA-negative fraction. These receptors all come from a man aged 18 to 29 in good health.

This CDR3 reads CASSQESEYQETQYF. As DNA, the CDR3 is TGCGCCAGCAGCCAAGAATCGGAGTACCAAGAGACCCAGTACTTC. The rearrangement links TRBV4-1 to TRBJ2-5; D not resolved. This CDR3 has 15 amino acids. Trimming cost V 0 bases and J 0 bases, with 8 bases left between them. Germline lookup yields CDR1 MGHRA and CDR2 YSYEKL.

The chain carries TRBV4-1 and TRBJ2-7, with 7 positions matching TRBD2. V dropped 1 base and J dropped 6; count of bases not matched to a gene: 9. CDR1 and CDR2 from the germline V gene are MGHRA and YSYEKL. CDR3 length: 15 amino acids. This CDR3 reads CASSQGAGREFEQYF. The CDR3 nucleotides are TGCGCCAGCAGCCAAGGTGCGGGGCGGGAGTTCGAGCAGTACTTC.

In nucleotides, the CDR3 is TGCGCCAGCAGTGAGTCGGGGGGACAGTACAATGAGCAGTTCTTC. Its translation is CASSESGGQYNEQFF. The V and J genes are TRBV10-2 and TRBJ2-1; D is possibly TRBD1 (7 bases). The CDR3 extends over 15 amino acids. Germline V gives CDR1 WSHSY, CDR2 SAAADI. V was clipped by 0 bases and J by 4 bases, with 10 bases between them.